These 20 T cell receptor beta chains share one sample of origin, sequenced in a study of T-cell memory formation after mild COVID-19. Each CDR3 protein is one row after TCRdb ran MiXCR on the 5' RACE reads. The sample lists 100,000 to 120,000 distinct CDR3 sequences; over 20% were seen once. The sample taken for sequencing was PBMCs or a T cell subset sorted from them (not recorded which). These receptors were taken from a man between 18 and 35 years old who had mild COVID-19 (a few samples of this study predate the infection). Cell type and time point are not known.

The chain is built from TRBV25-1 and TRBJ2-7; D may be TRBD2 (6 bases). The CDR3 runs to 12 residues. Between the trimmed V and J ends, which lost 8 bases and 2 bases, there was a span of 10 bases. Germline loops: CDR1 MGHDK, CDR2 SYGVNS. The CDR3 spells CASGGGAYEQYF. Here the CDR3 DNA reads TGTGCCAGCGGGGGAGGAGCCTACGAGCAGTACTTC.

DNA of the CDR3: TGCAGCGTCGCCGGAGGAGGGGCGCACGGAAACACCATATATTTT. This sequence encodes CSVAGGGAHGNTIYF. The V and J genes are TRBV29-1 and TRBJ1-3; D possibly corresponds to TRBD1 (5 bases). V was cut by 6 bases and J by 4 bases, with 19 bases left in between. CDR1 and CDR2 from the germline V gene are SQVTM and ANQGSEA. CDR3 length: 15 residues.

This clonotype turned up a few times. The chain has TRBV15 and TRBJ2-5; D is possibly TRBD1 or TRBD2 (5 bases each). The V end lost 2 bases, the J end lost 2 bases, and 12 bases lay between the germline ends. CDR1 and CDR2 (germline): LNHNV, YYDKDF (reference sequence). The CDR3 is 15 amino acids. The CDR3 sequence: CATSRTRGGQETQYF. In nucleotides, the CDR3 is TGTGCCACCAGCAGAACACGGGGCGGTCAAGAGACCCAGTACTTC.

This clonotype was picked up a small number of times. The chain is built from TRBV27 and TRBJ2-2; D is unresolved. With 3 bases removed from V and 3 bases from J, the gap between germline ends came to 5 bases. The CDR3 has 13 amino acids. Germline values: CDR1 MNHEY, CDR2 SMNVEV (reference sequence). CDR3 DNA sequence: TGTGCCAGCAGTTTGAGGCACACCGGGGAGCTGTTTTTT. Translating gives CASSLRHTGELFF.

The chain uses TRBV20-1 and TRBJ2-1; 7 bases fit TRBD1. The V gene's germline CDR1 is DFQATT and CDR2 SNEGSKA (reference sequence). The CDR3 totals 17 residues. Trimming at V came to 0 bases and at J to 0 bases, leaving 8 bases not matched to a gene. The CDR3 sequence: CSARDLDGDSSYNEQFF. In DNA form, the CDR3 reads TGCAGTGCTAGAGATCTTGACGGGGACAGCTCCTACAATGAGCAGTTCTTC.

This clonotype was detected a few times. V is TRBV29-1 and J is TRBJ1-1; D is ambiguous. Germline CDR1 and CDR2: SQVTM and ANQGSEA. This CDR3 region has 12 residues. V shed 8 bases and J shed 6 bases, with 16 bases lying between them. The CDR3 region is CSFRDGSAEAFF. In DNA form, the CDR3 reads TGCAGCTTCCGGGATGGGAGCGCTGAAGCTTTCTTT.

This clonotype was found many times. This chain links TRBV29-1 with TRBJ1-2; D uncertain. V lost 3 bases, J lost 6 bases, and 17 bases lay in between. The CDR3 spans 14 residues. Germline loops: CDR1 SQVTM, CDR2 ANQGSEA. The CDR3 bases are TGCAGCGTTGATTTTGTGGCAGACCCTCATGGCTACACCTTC. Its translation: CSVDFVADPHGYTF.

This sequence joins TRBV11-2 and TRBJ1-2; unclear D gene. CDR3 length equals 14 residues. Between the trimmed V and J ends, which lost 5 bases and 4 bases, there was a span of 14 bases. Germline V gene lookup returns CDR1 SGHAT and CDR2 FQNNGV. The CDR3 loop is CASSPYDTIYGYTF. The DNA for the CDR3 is TGTGCCAGCAGCCCTTACGACACGATCTATGGCTACACCTTC.

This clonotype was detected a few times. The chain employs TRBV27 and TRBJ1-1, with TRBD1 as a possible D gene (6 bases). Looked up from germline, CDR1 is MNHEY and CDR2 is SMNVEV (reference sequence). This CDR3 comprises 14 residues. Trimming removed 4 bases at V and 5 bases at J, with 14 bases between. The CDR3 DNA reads TGTGCCAGCAGTTCGGGGGCGGTAAGGACTGAAGCTTTCTTT. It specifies CASSSGAVRTEAFF.

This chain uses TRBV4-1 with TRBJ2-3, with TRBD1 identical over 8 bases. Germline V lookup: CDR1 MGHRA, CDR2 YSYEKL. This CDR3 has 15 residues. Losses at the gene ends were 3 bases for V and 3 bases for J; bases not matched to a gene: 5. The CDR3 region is CASSQQDRVTDTQYF. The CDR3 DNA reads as TGCGCCAGCAGCCAGCAGGACAGGGTGACAGATACGCAGTATTTT.

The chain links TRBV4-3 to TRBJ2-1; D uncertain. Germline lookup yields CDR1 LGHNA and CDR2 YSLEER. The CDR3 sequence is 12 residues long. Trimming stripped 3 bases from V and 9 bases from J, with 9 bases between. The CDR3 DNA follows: TGCGCCAGCAGCCATACCGGCGCTGAGCAGTTCTTC. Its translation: CASSHTGAEQFF.

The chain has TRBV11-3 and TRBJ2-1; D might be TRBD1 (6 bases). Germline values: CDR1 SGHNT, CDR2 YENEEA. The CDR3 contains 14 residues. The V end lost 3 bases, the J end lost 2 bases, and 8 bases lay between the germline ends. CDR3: CASSFAGAYNEQFF. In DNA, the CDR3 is TGTGCCAGCAGCTTCGCAGGGGCCTACAATGAGCAGTTCTTC.

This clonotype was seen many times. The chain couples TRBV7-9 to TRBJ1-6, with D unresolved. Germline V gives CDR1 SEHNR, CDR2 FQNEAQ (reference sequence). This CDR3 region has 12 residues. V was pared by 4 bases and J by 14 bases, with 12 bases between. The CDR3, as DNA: TGTGCCAGCAGCTCCGACCGTAGGGCCCTCCACTTT. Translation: CASSSDRRALHF.

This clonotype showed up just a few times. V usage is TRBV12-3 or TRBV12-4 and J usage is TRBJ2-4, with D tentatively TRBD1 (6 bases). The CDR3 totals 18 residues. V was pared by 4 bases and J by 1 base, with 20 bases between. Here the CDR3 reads CASSSTDRHGIAKNIQYF. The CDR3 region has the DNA TGTGCCAGCAGTTCGACAGACAGGCATGGTATTGCCAAAAACATTCAGTACTTC.

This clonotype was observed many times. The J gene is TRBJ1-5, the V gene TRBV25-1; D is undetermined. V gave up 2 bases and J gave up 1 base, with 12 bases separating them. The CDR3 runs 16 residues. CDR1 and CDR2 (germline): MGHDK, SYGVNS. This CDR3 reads CASSETNSWSNQPQHF. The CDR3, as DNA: TGTGCCAGCAGTGAAACGAACAGTTGGAGCAATCAGCCCCAGCATTTT.

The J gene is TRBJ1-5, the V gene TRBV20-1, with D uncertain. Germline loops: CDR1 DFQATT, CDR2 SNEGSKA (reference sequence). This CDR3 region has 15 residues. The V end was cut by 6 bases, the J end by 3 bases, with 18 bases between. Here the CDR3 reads CSAARWEDNNQPQHF. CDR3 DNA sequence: TGCAGTGCAGCCAGGTGGGAGGATAACAATCAGCCCCAGCATTTT.

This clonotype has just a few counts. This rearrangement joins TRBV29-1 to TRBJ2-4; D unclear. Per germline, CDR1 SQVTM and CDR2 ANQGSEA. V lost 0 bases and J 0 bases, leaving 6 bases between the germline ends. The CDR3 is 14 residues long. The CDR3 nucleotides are TGCAGCGTTGAAGACGGCCTAGCCAAAAACATTCAGTACTTC. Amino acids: CSVEDGLAKNIQYF.

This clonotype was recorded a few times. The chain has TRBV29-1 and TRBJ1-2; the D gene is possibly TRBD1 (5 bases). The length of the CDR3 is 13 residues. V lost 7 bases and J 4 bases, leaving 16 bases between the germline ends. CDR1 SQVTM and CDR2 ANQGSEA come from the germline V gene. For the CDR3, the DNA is TGCAGCGCAACAACGACAGCCCTCTATGGCTACACCTTC. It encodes CSATTTALYGYTF.

The CDR3 loop reads CASSPRVTGGYQPQHF. The DNA for the CDR3 is TGTGCCAGCAGTCCAAGGGTGACAGGGGGCTATCAGCCCCAGCATTTT. J is TRBJ1-5 and V is TRBV5-5; 10 positions agree with TRBD1. This CDR3 contains 16 residues. Germline-derived CDR1 and CDR2 are SGHKS and YYEKEE (reference sequence). V trimming: 5 bases; J trimming: 5 bases; junction bases outside the gene matches: 10.

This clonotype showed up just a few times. The CDR3 coding sequence is TGTGCCAGCCCGGGACTGCCCTACGAGCAGTACTTC. Protein sequence: CASPGLPYEQYF. V gene TRBV12-3 or TRBV12-4 combines with J gene TRBJ2-7, with D perhaps TRBD2 (6 bases). This CDR3 is 12 amino acids long. With 8 bases removed from V and 2 bases from J, the gap between germline ends came to 10 bases.